This T cell receptor beta chain was recorded in a study of shared clonotypes between healthy human individuals. The overall study: Per-donor plates numbered three CD4 naive, three CD4 memory, two CD8 naive and one CD8 memory.

The study, taken as a whole, reports: When compared with the clonotypes that were shared by all four sorted-subset donors, the non-shared clonotypes turned out to have lower generation probabilities.

This clone was picked up one time. No antigen is known for it. The split of CD4+ cells yielded CD45RA+ naive and CD45RA-negative memory subsets. Germline CDR1 and CDR2: SGHVS and FNYEAQ. Trimming took 4 bases from V and 3 from J; bases not matched to a gene: 10. This CDR3 is 18 amino acids long. Replicate PCRs from sorted subsets contained roughly 200 ng DNA, which is roughly 30,000 T cell genomes. The protocol was immunoSEQ multiplex PCR, while the TCRdb copy is restricted to in-frame clones and leaves out a portion. The sample holds around 2,000,000 clones, 85% to 95% seen once. Sequences were obtained from naive CD4+ T cells sorted from blood. Described subset: CD45RA+ positively selected. The chain recombines TRBV7-6 with TRBJ2-7; 15 bases match TRBD2. The sequence came from a man between 18 and 35 years old in good health. The CDR3 DNA follows: TGTGCCAGCAGCTCACAACCGGGACTAGCGGGAGGCTTCTACGAGCAGTACTTC. Its translation is CASSSQPGLAGGFYEQYF.